This T cell receptor (beta chain) was obtained from a study of T cell changes during pregnancy in multiple sclerosis (dated by TCRdb to between 2018 and 2021). For the wider study: Changes in the T cell repertoire over the course of pregnancy were examined in this study in women with multiple sclerosis.

The library was produced with the immunoSEQ multiplex PCR assay. Here the immuneACCESS table is served through TCRdb, limited to in-frame sequences with V and J called. Missing clones are a known gap in these copies; in checked studies unresolved V genes cover under half, and the rest lacks a known reason. The sample table contains about 50,000 clones; only one count was recorded for roughly 90% of them. 0.39% of the sample goes to the ten largest clones. Germline trimming: 1 base from V, 6 bases from J; junction bases outside gene matches: 9. There are 17 amino acids in the CDR3, from cysteine to phenylalanine inclusive. Of all the DNA, just the CDR3 is kept, 51 bases in frame from base 1. Sequences LNHNV (CDR1) and YYDKDF (CDR2) are obtained from the germline V gene (reference sequence). This clone was detected a few times. Its antigen specificity is not known. Base qualities are not at hand, and no much larger clone is one base apart.

Sequenced here: CD4+ T cells from peripheral blood mononuclear cells, sampled after pregnancy. This clonotype was sampled from a female donor with multiple sclerosis, enrolled in a pregnancy study. The chain is made from TRBV15 and TRBJ2-1; 10 bases in the middle match TRBD1. The CDR3 loop reads CATSRAPRTGGINEQFF. The DNA sequence is as follows: TGTGCCACCAGCAGAGCCCCTAGGACAGGGGGGATCAATGAGCAGTTCTTC.